This T cell receptor (beta chain) appears in the sequencing data of a study of blood T cells in healthy people across ages. For this clonotype: Antigen specificity is unknown.

Broader study findings: One million T cells yielded diversity estimates that were considered underestimates.

The V gene's germline CDR1 is SNHLY and CDR2 FYNNEI. The CDR3 totals 16 residues. Trimming left V 0 bases short and J 4 bases short, with 15 bases between. A J-beta primer mix and a sample-barcoded 5' primer were used in a second PCR of about 7 to 11 cycles. TCRdb passed the 5' RACE reads through MiXCR, listing each CDR3 protein once. The sample contains about 1.6 million distinct CDR3 sequences, 30% to 35% of which appear only once. This TCR was recovered from a woman aged 25 to 39 in good health. The specimen was blood. The J gene is TRBJ1-2, the V gene TRBV2; D unclear. This chain's CDR3 is CASSEANGNFVYGYTF. CDR3 nucleotides: TGTGCCAGCAGTGAAGCGAACGGTAACTTCGTCTATGGCTACACCTTC.